One and the same sample provided the 20 T cell receptor beta chains below, sequenced in a study of blood T cell repertoires in COVID-19. Only in-frame clones appear in the TCRdb table, and some are missing; sequencing was by immunoSEQ multiplex PCR. Among around 100,000 clones, about three quarters were seen once, and the ten largest hold less than 6.5%. Specimen: peripheral blood. These receptors all stem from an elderly man with acute or convalescent COVID-19.

The gene calls are TRBV7-8 and TRBJ1-4, with D possibly matching TRBD1 (6 bases). There are 14 residues in the CDR3. Germline CDR1 and CDR2: SGHVS and FQNEAQ. Trimming stripped 1 base from V and 3 bases from J, with 6 bases between. The CDR3 DNA is TGTGCCAGCAGCTTAGGGACAGCTAATGAAAAACTGTTTTTT. Encoded protein: CASSLGTANEKLFF.

The J gene is TRBJ1-5, the V gene TRBV6-5, with unresolved D. The CDR3 consists of 14 residues. Looked up from germline, CDR1 is MNHEY and CDR2 is SVGAGI. V dropped 6 bases and J dropped 4 bases, with 13 bases sitting between them. CDR3 coding DNA: TGTGCCAGCAGGGCAAACGGGGTAAATCAGCCCCAGCATTTT. Residues: CASRANGVNQPQHF.

The V call is TRBV19, the J call TRBJ2-1, with 10 bases identical to TRBD2. The CDR3 totals 16 residues. Trimming at V came to 5 bases and at J to 5 bases, leaving 9 bases not matched to a gene. Germline loops: CDR1 LNHDA, CDR2 SQIVND (reference sequence). CDR3 nucleotides: TGTGCCAGTAGTTCCTTCGGGACTAGCGTAGACAATGAGCAGTTCTTC. This sequence encodes CASSSFGTSVDNEQFF. Supplemented by reference TRBV19 and TRBJ2-1, the full variable domain reads DGGITQSPKYLFRKEGQNVTLSCEQNLNHDAMYWYRQDPGQGLRLIYYSQIVNDFQKGDIAEGYSVSREKKESFPLTVTSAQKNPTAFYLCASSSFGTSVDNEQFFGPGTRLTVL.

This rearrangement joins TRBV7-2 to TRBJ2-3; 8 bases agree with TRBD2. The CDR3 has 14 amino acids. CDR1 and CDR2 from the germline V gene are SGHTA and FQGNSA. Unmatched junction bases numbered 1, after V lost 4 bases and J lost 1 base. CDR3 in amino acids: CASSWREGTDTQYF. The CDR3 coding sequence is TGTGCCAGCAGCTGGCGGGAGGGCACAGATACGCAGTATTTT.

This clone was counted between two and nine times. One junction end disagrees with the germline gene, perhaps due to a read error. The CDR3 DNA follows: TGTGCCAGCAGTCCGACAGGGGGAAGCAATCAGCCCCAGCATTTT. Translation gives CASSPTGGSNQPQHF. This sequence joins TRBV10-3 and TRBJ1-5, with 9 bases lining up with TRBD1. Germline V gene lookup returns CDR1 ENHRY and CDR2 SYGVKD. The CDR3 is made up of 15 amino acids.

This clone has just one count. The J gene is TRBJ1-2, the V gene TRBV5-3; the match to TRBD1 covers 8 bases. TRBV5-3 is given ORF status, its function remaining uncertain. V was pared by 5 bases and J by 0 bases, with 3 bases of the junction left unmatched. This CDR3 spans 14 amino acids. In DNA, the CDR3 is TGTGCCAGAAGGAAGGGACAGGCTAACTATGGCTACACCTTC. Encoded protein: CARRKGQANYGYTF.

V gene TRBV6-5 combines with J gene TRBJ2-6; 7 bases fit TRBD2. Germline-derived CDR1 and CDR2 are MNHEY and SVGAGI. This CDR3 spans 15 amino acids. The V and J ends lost 7 bases and 4 bases, in that order; junction bases with no gene match: 7. The DNA of the CDR3 is TGTGCCAGCACGGGCGGGGGAGGAGGGGCCAACGTCCTGACTTTC. Translating it yields CASTGGGGGANVLTF.

The CDR3 here is CASSPLRGTVEKLFF. CDR3 in DNA: TGTGCCAGCTCACCACTCAGGGGGACGGTTGAAAAACTGTTTTTT. The chain carries TRBV18 and TRBJ1-4; 7 positions match TRBD1. V lost 1 base and J lost 7; bases outside the gene matches: 6. This CDR3 comprises 15 residues. Germline CDR1 and CDR2: KGHSH and LQKENI.

The chain combines TRBV10-2 with TRBJ2-7; TRBD2 agrees at 10 bases. The germline V gene has CDR1 WSHSY and CDR2 SAAADI. The V and J ends lost 2 bases and 0 bases, in that order; junction bases with no gene match: 1. This CDR3 is 15 amino acids long. The CDR3 is CASSETSGNSYEQYF. As DNA, the CDR3 is TGCGCCAGCAGTGAGACTAGCGGGAACTCCTACGAGCAGTACTTC.

This clone occurred once. V gene TRBV7-9 combines with J gene TRBJ2-7; D is unresolved. This CDR3 region has 14 residues. The germline V gene encodes CDR1 SEHNR and CDR2 FQNEAQ (reference sequence). Trimming shortened V by 5 bases and J by 0 bases, and 11 bases separated the two germline ends. For the CDR3, the DNA is TGTGCCAGCAGCCCCCAGTTACACTCCTACGAGCAGTACTTC. It translates to CASSPQLHSYEQYF.

In its sample, this clone was seen a few times. One junction end does not reproduce the germline sequence, and a read error may be involved. The chain carries TRBV5-4 and TRBJ2-2; TRBD2 agrees at 10 bases. The CDR3 loop spans 16 amino acids. Per germline, CDR1 SGHNT and CDR2 YYREEE (reference sequence). The CDR3 DNA follows: TGTGCCAGCAGCTTGGGGACTAGCGGCCCGATCGGGGGGCTGTTTTTT. Amino acids: CASSLGTSGPIGGLFF.

The chain uses TRBV25-1 and TRBJ2-2; possibly TRBD1 for D (5 bases). The CDR3 has 15 residues. Trimming pared 3 bases from V and 5 bases from J, leaving 13 bases between. From germline, CDR1 is MGHDK and CDR2 SYGVNS. The CDR3 nucleotides read TGTGCCAGCAGTGAGACGGCAGGGCGGACCGGGGAGCTGTTTTTT. Translation: CASSETAGRTGELFF.

This sequence joins TRBV24-1 and TRBJ1-5; no clear D gene. V was trimmed by 5 bases and J by 6 bases, leaving 10 bases between them. The CDR3 spans 13 residues. Germline-derived CDR1 and CDR2 are KGHDR and SFDVKD. As DNA, the CDR3 is TGTGCCACCAGTGTATTAGCTTCTCAGCCCCAGCATTTT. Translating it yields CATSVLASQPQHF.

The V and J genes are TRBV7-8 and TRBJ2-1; 13 nucleotides match TRBD2. The V segment lost 0 bases and the J segment 7 bases; nucleotides outside the gene matches: 6. Germline CDR1 SGHVS, CDR2 FQNEAQ. The CDR3 is 17 amino acids. For the CDR3, the DNA is TGTGCCAGCAGCTTAGCATCACTAGCGGGAGGGGAGAATGAGCAGTTCTTC. Translated, it gives CASSLASLAGGENEQFF.

The genes are TRBV6-1 and TRBJ2-7; TRBD1 is a possible D gene (6 bases). Trimming took off 5 bases at V and 6 bases at J, with 14 bases between the two ends. Per the germline V gene, CDR1 is MNHNS and CDR2 is SASEGT. CDR3 size: 13 residues. The CDR3, as DNA: TGTGCCAGCAGTTCGTTCAGGGGTGGCGAGCAGTACTTC. Amino acids: CASSSFRGGEQYF.

This clone turned up a few times. V and J are TRBV28 and TRBJ2-3; TRBD1 might be the D (6 bases). The CDR3 is 12 residues long. Trimming pared 11 bases from V and 3 bases from J, leaving 12 bases between. The germline gives CDR1 MDHEN, CDR2 SYDVKM. CDR3 coding DNA: TGTGCCTACAGGGATGGAACAGATACGCAGTATTTT. Amino acids: CAYRDGTDTQYF.

The chain links TRBV6-5 to TRBJ2-7, with D tentatively TRBD1 (6 bases). From germline, CDR1 is MNHEY and CDR2 SVGAGI. The CDR3 has 14 residues. Trimming took off 5 bases at V and 2 bases at J, with 13 bases between the two ends. CDR3 protein: CASSTAGTPYEQYF. CDR3 nucleotide sequence: TGTGCCAGCAGTACAGCCGGGACACCCTACGAGCAGTACTTC.

This clone was seen many times. The J gene is TRBJ1-1, the V gene TRBV7-2; 7 bases align to TRBD1. The CDR3 covers 16 residues. The V and J ends lost 5 bases and 2 bases, in that order; junction bases with no gene match: 11. The germline CDR1 and CDR2 sequences are SGHTA and FQGNSA. Here the CDR3 reads CASSIRDRGVNTEAFF. CDR3 in DNA: TGTGCCAGCAGCATCCGGGACAGAGGGGTTAACACTGAAGCTTTCTTT.

The sample holds a few counts of this clone. The V and J genes are TRBV25-1 and TRBJ2-7; D call uncertain. CDR3 size: 11 residues. The ends were cut back, 3 bases at V and 3 bases at J, with 3 bases in the middle. Germline lookup yields CDR1 MGHDK and CDR2 SYGVNS. The DNA of the CDR3 is TGTGCCAGCAGTGACCACTACGAGCAGTACTTC. Protein sequence: CASSDHYEQYF.

This chain links TRBV7-2 with TRBJ1-3; D might be TRBD1 (5 bases). Trimming removed 5 bases at V and 2 bases at J, with 10 bases between. The germline CDR1 and CDR2 sequences are SGHTA and FQGNSA. The CDR3 extends over 14 amino acids. CDR3 coding DNA: TGTGCCAGCAGCGCGGGGGGGGCTGGAAACACCATATATTTT. Protein sequence: CASSAGGAGNTIYF.